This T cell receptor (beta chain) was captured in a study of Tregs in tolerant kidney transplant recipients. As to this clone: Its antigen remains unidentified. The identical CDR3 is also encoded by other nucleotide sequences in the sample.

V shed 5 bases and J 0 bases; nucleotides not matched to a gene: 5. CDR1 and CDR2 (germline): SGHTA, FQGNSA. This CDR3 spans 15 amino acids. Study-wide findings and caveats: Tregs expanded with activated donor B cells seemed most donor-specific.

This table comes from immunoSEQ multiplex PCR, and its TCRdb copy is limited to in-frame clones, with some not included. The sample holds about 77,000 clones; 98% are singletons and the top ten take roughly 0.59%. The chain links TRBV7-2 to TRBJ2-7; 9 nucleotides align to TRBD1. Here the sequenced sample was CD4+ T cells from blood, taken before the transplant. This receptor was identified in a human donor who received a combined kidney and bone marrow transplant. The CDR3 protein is CASSPGQGSSYEQYF. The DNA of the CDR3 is TGTGCCAGCAGCCCGGGACAGGGAAGCTCCTACGAGCAGTACTTC. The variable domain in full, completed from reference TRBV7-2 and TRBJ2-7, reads GAGVSQSPSNKVTEKGKDVELRCDPISGHTALYWYRQSLGQGLEFLIYFQGNSAPDKSGLPSDRFSAERTGGSVSTLTIQRTQQEDSAVYLCASSPGQGSSYEQYFGPGTRLTVT.